A single sample gave rise to the 26 T cell receptor beta chains below, sequenced in a study of PD-1 blockade in mismatch repair-deficient tumors. The data were produced by immunoSEQ multiplex PCR, yet TCRdb's version contains in-frame clones alone and is incomplete. The sample carries over 11,000 clones, 65% to 90% recorded once. Time point indicated: identical approximately ten-day culture without peptide (control). Which antigens these TCRs recognize remains unknown. Specimen: cells cultured in vitro, collected from a patient treated with pembrolizumab. These receptors originate from an adult with mismatch repair-deficient cancer.

Here the CDR3 reads CASSSTGTSGRVSTDTQYF. Written as DNA, the CDR3 is TGTGCCAGCAGCTCAACGGGGACTAGCGGGAGGGTTAGCACAGATACGCAGTATTTT. The rearrangement joins TRBV5-4 to TRBJ2-3, with TRBD2 matching 16 bases. The V segment lost 3 bases and the J segment 0 bases; nucleotides outside the gene matches: 7. Germline CDR1 and CDR2: SGHNT and YYREEE (reference sequence). This CDR3 is built from 19 residues.

The chain employs TRBV28 and TRBJ1-5; a possible D gene is TRBD1 (6 bases). The CDR3 extends over 14 amino acids. Deletions cut 6 bases from V and 2 bases from J, with 11 bases between. CDR1 MDHEN and CDR2 SYDVKM come from the germline V gene. CDR3 sequence: CASSLRGGNQPQHF. The DNA for the CDR3 is TGTGCCAGCAGCTTGAGGGGGGGCAATCAGCCCCAGCATTTT.

This clone came up once. The chain uses TRBV7-6 and TRBJ2-1, with 11 bases that match TRBD2. Germline V gene sequence: CDR1 SGHVS, CDR2 FNYEAQ. CDR3 size: 17 residues. Unmatched junction bases numbered 10, after V lost 5 bases and J lost 4 bases. The CDR3 DNA reads TGTGCCAGCAGCCCCACGGCACTAGCGGGAGCTTACAATGAGCAGTTCTTC. Its protein is CASSPTALAGAYNEQFF. Drawing the rest from reference TRBV7-6 and TRBJ2-1, the complete variable domain is GAGVSQSPRYKVTKRGQDVALRCDPISGHVSLYWYRQALGQGPEFLTYFNYEAQQDKSGLPNDRFSAERPEGSISTLTIQRTEQRDSAMYRCASSPTALAGAYNEQFFGPGTRLTVL.

The rearrangement links TRBV5-4 to TRBJ2-1; D is ambiguous. Trimming shortened V by 0 bases and J by 0 bases, and 10 bases separated the two germline ends. This CDR3 spans 16 amino acids. CDR1 is SGHNT, CDR2 YYREEE, per germline (reference sequence). CDR3 nucleotide sequence: TGTGCCAGCAGCTTGGGCTTAGCCTCCTCCTACAATGAGCAGTTCTTC. Amino acids: CASSLGLASSYNEQFF.

The chain has TRBV28 and TRBJ1-2; possibly TRBD1 for D (6 bases). In germline, CDR1 is MDHEN, CDR2 SYDVKM. Trimming shortened V by 4 bases and J by 4 bases, and 13 bases separated the two germline ends. The CDR3 totals 14 residues. The CDR3 nucleotides are TGTGCCAGCAGTTCCCCGACAGGAGTCTATGGCTACACCTTC. Protein sequence: CASSSPTGVYGYTF.

The chain carries TRBV9 and TRBJ1-2; possibly TRBD1 for D (5 bases). Per the germline V gene, CDR1 is SGDLS and CDR2 is YYNGEE. The germline V and J ends were trimmed by 4 bases and 2 bases, with 9 bases remaining between them. This CDR3 spans 13 amino acids. The CDR3 sequence is CASSPGGNYGYTF. The CDR3, as DNA: TGTGCCAGCAGCCCGGGGGGGAACTATGGCTACACCTTC.

The chain links TRBV16 to TRBJ1-5; TRBD1 aligns across 10 bases. V shed 3 bases, J shed 5 bases, and the junction held 4 bases outside the gene matches. This CDR3 comprises 15 residues. The germline gives CDR1 KGHSY, CDR2 FQNENV. The CDR3 region has the DNA TGTGCCAGCAGCCACCAGGGACAGGGGTATCAGCCCCAGCATTTT. It encodes CASSHQGQGYQPQHF.

J is TRBJ2-3 and V is TRBV5-1; maybe TRBD2 (5 bases). This CDR3 comprises 14 residues. V shed 6 bases and J shed 0 bases, with 11 bases lying between them. Germline loops: CDR1 SGHRS, CDR2 YFSETQ. This CDR3 reads CASNLRDSTDTQYF. DNA of the CDR3: TGCGCCAGCAACCTGAGGGATAGCACAGATACGCAGTATTTT.

The CDR3 protein is CASSLQAAGNYEQYF. For the CDR3, the DNA is TGTGCCAGCAGCTTACAGGCAGCGGGAAACTACGAGCAGTACTTC. This chain connects TRBV7-3 to TRBJ2-7; 7 bases are a match to TRBD2. With 2 bases clipped from V and 3 bases from J, the junction kept 7 bases outside the gene matches. The CDR3 spans 15 residues. Germline V gives CDR1 SGHTA, CDR2 FQGTGA. Full variable domain (missing parts from reference TRBV7-3 and TRBJ2-7): GAGVSQTPSNKVTEKGKYVELRCDPISGHTALYWYRQSLGQGPEFLIYFQGTGAADDSGLPNDRFFAVRPEGSVSTLKIQRTERGDSAVYLCASSLQAAGNYEQYFGPGTRLTVT.

The chain joins TRBV7-9 to TRBJ2-4; D perhaps matches TRBD1 (5 bases). Germline V gene sequence: CDR1 SEHNR, CDR2 FQNEAQ (reference sequence). CDR3 length: 15 amino acids. V lost 3 bases and J 8 bases, leaving 17 bases between the germline ends. The CDR3 DNA reads as TGTGCCAGCAGCTTGGTGACAGCCGTTAGGGACATTCAGTACTTC. Its protein is CASSLVTAVRDIQYF.

This chain connects TRBV7-3 to TRBJ2-5; a weak D match, TRBD1 (6 bases). Deletions cut 5 bases from V and 2 bases from J, with 9 bases between. The germline V gene encodes CDR1 SGHTA and CDR2 FQGTGA. CDR3 length: 13 amino acids. The CDR3 is CASSPTGQETQYF. The DNA for the CDR3 is TGTGCCAGCAGCCCGACAGGTCAAGAGACCCAGTACTTC.

The chain links TRBV5-1 to TRBJ2-1, with 9 nucleotides matching TRBD2. Germline CDR1 reads SGHRS; CDR2 reads YFSETQ. The CDR3 extends over 15 amino acids. The junction had 8 bases not matched to a gene; V was cut back by 5 bases and J by 5 bases. CDR3 residues: CASRGGVAGDNEQFF. The DNA of the CDR3 is TGCGCCAGCAGGGGGGGAGTAGCGGGAGACAATGAGCAGTTCTTC.

The V gene is TRBV18, the J gene TRBJ2-1; 7 nucleotides match TRBD1. CDR1 KGHSH and CDR2 LQKENI come from the germline V gene. This CDR3 has 17 residues. J gave up 4 bases and V 1 base, and 10 bases lay outside the gene matches. The CDR3 here is CASSPLPPTGLYNEQFF. Here the CDR3 DNA reads TGTGCCAGCTCACCACTCCCTCCGACAGGGCTATACAATGAGCAGTTCTTC.

The rearrangement links TRBV7-2 to TRBJ2-1; D is unresolved. V was clipped by 1 base and J by 1 base, with 14 bases between them. This CDR3 is 17 amino acids long. Germline CDR1 is SGHTA and CDR2 is FQGNSA. CDR3 loop: CASSLDVSRRSYNEQFF. The DNA for the CDR3 is TGTGCCAGCAGCTTAGATGTCAGTCGGAGATCCTACAATGAGCAGTTCTTC. Together with reference TRBV7-2 and TRBJ2-1, the CDR3 gives the full variable domain: GAGVSQSPSNKVTEKGKDVELRCDPISGHTALYWYRQSLGQGLEFLIYFQGNSAPDKSGLPSDRFSAERTGGSVSTLTIQRTQQEDSAVYLCASSLDVSRRSYNEQFFGPGTRLTVL.

The chain has TRBV6-1 and TRBJ1-2; D is perhaps TRBD1 (5 bases). V dropped 8 bases and J dropped 6 bases, with 22 bases sitting between them. The length of the CDR3 is 15 residues. Germline V gene data show CDR1 as MNHNS and CDR2 as SASEGT. DNA for the CDR3: TGTGCCAGCGTACGATCACCGACAGAGGGCCATGGCTACACCTTC. Encoded protein: CASVRSPTEGHGYTF.

V gene TRBV2 combines with J gene TRBJ2-7; 9 bases line up with TRBD1. Trimming at V came to 6 bases and at J to 6 bases, leaving 6 bases not matched to a gene. This CDR3 is 13 amino acids long. CDR1 and CDR2 from the germline V gene are SNHLY and FYNNEI. CDR3 nucleotides: TGTGCCAGCAGACCGGGACAGGGTCGCGAGCAGTACTTC. Its protein product is CASRPGQGREQYF.

CDR3 nucleotide sequence: TGTGCCTGGAGTGTATCCCTGTCGGCGGAACTGTACAATGAGCAGTTCTTC. This codes for CAWSVSLSAELYNEQFF. The rearrangement uses TRBV30 and TRBJ2-1; D not resolved. V dropped 0 bases and J dropped 4 bases, with 19 bases sitting between them. Germline CDR1 is GTSNPN and CDR2 is SVGIG (reference sequence). CDR3 length: 17 residues.

The J gene is TRBJ1-6, the V gene TRBV6-1; D unclear. Between the trimmed V and J ends, which lost 10 bases and 10 bases, there was a span of 17 bases. The germline V gene encodes CDR1 MNHNS and CDR2 SASEGT. This CDR3 comprises 13 residues. The CDR3 sequence: CAIGRTQGSPLHF. DNA for the CDR3: TGTGCCATAGGACGGACCCAAGGATCACCCCTCCACTTT.

In this sample, this clone turned up a few times. The J gene is TRBJ2-5, the V gene TRBV15; TRBD2 aligns across 8 bases. Germline trimming cut 0 bases from V and 11 bases from J; bases unmatched to any gene: 8. There are 14 residues in the CDR3. The germline CDR1 and CDR2 sequences are LNHNV and YYDKDF (reference sequence). CDR3 sequence reads: CATSRDQASGSQYF. The CDR3, as DNA: TGTGCCACCAGCAGAGATCAGGCTAGCGGGTCTCAGTACTTC.

V usage is TRBV5-5 and J usage is TRBJ1-6; D remains ambiguous. V lost 0 bases to trimming and J lost 0 bases, with 10 bases between them. The CDR3 totals 17 residues. Germline-derived CDR1 and CDR2 are SGHKS and YYEKEE (reference sequence). In DNA form, the CDR3 reads TGTGCCAGCAGCTTGGGATCAGTCCCCTCCTATAATTCACCCCTCCACTTT. Protein sequence: CASSLGSVPSYNSPLHF.

The rearrangement links TRBV27 to TRBJ1-1; possible D gene TRBD1, 5 bases. The CDR3 totals 15 residues. V lost 10 bases, J lost 0 bases, and 18 bases lay in between. The V gene's germline CDR1 is MNHEY and CDR2 SMNVEV (reference sequence). CDR3 sequence (DNA): TGTGCCACAGGGTGGGGGAAGGGCATGAACACTGAAGCTTTCTTT. Protein: CATGWGKGMNTEAFF.

The rearrangement links TRBV7-8 to TRBJ1-5; D is undetermined. Trimming took 1 base from V and 4 from J, leaving 11 bases between them. Germline V CDR1 and CDR2: SGHVS, FQNEAQ. The CDR3 loop spans 15 amino acids. The CDR3 loop reads CASSLVVGGNQPQHF. The CDR3 bases are TGTGCCAGCAGCTTAGTAGTAGGCGGGAATCAGCCCCAGCATTTT. Full variable domain (remainder filled in from reference TRBV7-8 and TRBJ1-5): GAGVSQSPRYKVAKRGQDVALRCDPISGHVSLFWYQQALGQGPEFLTYFQNEAQLDKSGLPSDRFFAERPEGSVSTLKIQRTQQEDSAVYLCASSLVVGGNQPQHFGDGTRLSIL.

The chain couples TRBV28 to TRBJ1-1, with D unresolved. V was trimmed by 8 bases and J by 5 bases, leaving 18 bases between them. CDR1 is MDHEN and CDR2 is SYDVKM in the germline V gene. The CDR3 runs 14 residues. This CDR3 is CASVVRTWETEAFF. The DNA of the CDR3 is TGTGCCAGCGTAGTCCGTACGTGGGAGACTGAAGCTTTCTTT.

V is TRBV4-2 and J is TRBJ2-1, with 10 positions matching TRBD2. V gave up 3 bases and J gave up 0 bases; unmatched junction bases: 5. Germline-derived CDR1 and CDR2 are LGHNA and YNFKEQ. The CDR3 has 17 amino acids. The CDR3 loop is CASSQRSSGSSYNEQFF. The CDR3 DNA reads as TGTGCCAGCAGCCAGCGCTCTAGCGGGAGCTCCTACAATGAGCAGTTCTTC.

The chain is built from TRBV14 and TRBJ2-7; D is possibly TRBD1 or TRBD2 (5 bases each). V lost 4 bases and J 0 bases, leaving 13 bases between the germline ends. Germline assignment: CDR1 SGHDN and CDR2 FVKESK. The CDR3 has 15 amino acids. This chain's CDR3 is CASSRWDGHSYEQYF. The DNA of the CDR3 is TGTGCCAGCAGCCGGTGGGACGGTCACTCCTACGAGCAGTACTTC.

This clone was counted between two and nine times. The chain joins TRBV19 to TRBJ1-5, with TRBD1 as a possible D gene (5 bases). The germline V gene has CDR1 LNHDA and CDR2 SQIVND (reference sequence). V lost 6 bases and J lost 3, with 18 bases in between. The CDR3 spans 16 residues. CDR3 protein: CASRSLGGGFNQPQHF. For the CDR3, the DNA is TGTGCCAGTAGGTCCCTTGGTGGGGGGTTCAATCAGCCCCAGCATTTT.